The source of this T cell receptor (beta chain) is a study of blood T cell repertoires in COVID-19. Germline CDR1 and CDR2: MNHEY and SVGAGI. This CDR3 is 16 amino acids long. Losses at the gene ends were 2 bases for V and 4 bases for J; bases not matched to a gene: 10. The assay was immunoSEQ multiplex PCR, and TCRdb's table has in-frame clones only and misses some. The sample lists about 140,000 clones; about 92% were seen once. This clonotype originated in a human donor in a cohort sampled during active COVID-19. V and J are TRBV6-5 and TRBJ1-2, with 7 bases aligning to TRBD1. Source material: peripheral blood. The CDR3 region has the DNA TGTGCCAGCAGTTACACCCTACAGGGGCAAGGCTATGGCTACACCTTC. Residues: CASSYTLQGQGYGYTF.